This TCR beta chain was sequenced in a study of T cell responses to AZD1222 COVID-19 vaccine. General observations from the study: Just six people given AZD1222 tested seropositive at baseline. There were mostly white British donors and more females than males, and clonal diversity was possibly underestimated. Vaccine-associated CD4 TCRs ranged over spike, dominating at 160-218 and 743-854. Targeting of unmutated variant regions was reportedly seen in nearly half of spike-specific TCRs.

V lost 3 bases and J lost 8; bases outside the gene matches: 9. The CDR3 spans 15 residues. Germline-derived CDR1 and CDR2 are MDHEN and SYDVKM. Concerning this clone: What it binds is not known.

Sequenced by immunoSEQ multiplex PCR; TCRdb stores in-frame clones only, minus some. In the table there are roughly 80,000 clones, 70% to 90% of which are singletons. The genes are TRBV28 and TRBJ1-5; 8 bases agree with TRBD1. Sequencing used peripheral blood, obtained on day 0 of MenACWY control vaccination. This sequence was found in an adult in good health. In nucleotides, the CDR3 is TGTGCCAGCAGTTTGACAGGGGCTGGCGGTAAGCCCCAGCATTTT. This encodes CASSLTGAGGKPQHF.